Sequencing of this T cell receptor beta chain was carried out in a study of beta chain features in type 1 diabetes. Whole-study findings and limits: Within the patient group, naive, central memory and Treg TCRB repertoires appeared more similar to each other than within healthy donors. Any HLA type influence on TCRB rearrangement was left unresolved here.

Germline loops: CDR1 MGHRA, CDR2 YSYEKL. Trimming removed 3 bases from V and 3 bases from J; junction bases left unmatched: 7. The CDR3 sequence is 17 residues long. A note on this clone: What it recognizes is unknown.

What was sequenced were expressed TCRB transcripts, since all of the isolated RNA had been reverse transcribed. Here immunoSEQ multiplex PCR was the method, and the copy in TCRdb shows in-frame clones only, minus some. Of about half a million clones in the sample, roughly 30% were seen once. Staining for CD45RO/CCR7/CD25/CD127/CD95/CD27 allowed sorting of CD4+ naive, central memory, regulatory and stem cell-like memory cells. Specimen: naive CD4+ T cells from blood. V usage is TRBV4-1 and J usage is TRBJ2-1; 11 nucleotides agree with TRBD2. The receptor's source is a man younger than 35 in good health. CDR3 amino acids: CASSHYSGRASYNEQFF. For the CDR3, the DNA is TGCGCCAGCAGCCATTATAGCGGGAGGGCCAGCTACAATGAGCAGTTCTTC.